Reported below is one TCR beta chain. The data derive from a study of blood T cell repertoires in COVID-19. For the study at large: Acute-phase and convalescent COVID-19 samples originated in the United States, Italy and Spain. PBMCs, B-cell-depleted T cells, or T cells provided the cDNA or gDNA that made up the material.

A Seattle source enrolled patients during active infection and followed them longitudinally. Under the authors' procedure: Reference gene primer amplification yielded estimated nucleated cell counts. TCRdb's table, derived via immunoSEQ multiplex PCR, lists solely in-frame clones and lacks some. That table gives V, J and clone size, and the DNA gave D and trimming. This sample has 440,000 or so clones, with approximately 90% found just once. Germline values: CDR1 SGHNT, CDR2 YENEEA. The ends were cut back, 1 base at V and 0 bases at J, with 3 bases in the middle. This CDR3 spans 13 amino acids. V usage is TRBV11-3 and J usage is TRBJ1-1; D is ambiguous. This clonotype was sampled from a woman between 40 and 55 years old with COVID-19, enrolled during active disease. The sequencing sample was made of peripheral blood. The CDR3 protein is CASSLGVNTEAFF. For the CDR3, the DNA is TGTGCCAGCAGCTTAGGAGTGAACACTGAAGCTTTCTTT.